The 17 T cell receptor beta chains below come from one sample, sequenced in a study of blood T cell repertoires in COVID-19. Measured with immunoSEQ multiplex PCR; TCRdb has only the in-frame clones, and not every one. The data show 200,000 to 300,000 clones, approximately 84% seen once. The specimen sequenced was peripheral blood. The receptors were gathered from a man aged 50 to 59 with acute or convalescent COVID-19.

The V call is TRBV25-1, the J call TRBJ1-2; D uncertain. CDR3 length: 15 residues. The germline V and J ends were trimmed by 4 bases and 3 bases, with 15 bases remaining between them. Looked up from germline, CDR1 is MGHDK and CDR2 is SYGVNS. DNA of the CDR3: TGTGCCAGCAGTGGACCAGGAGGTGGGGACTATGGCTACACCTTC. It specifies CASSGPGGGDYGYTF.

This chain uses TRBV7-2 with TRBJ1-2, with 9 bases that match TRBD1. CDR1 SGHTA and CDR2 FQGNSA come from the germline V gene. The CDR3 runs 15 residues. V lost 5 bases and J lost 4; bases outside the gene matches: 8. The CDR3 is CASSPTGTGTYGYTF. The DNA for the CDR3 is TGTGCCAGCAGCCCAACCGGGACAGGGACCTATGGCTACACCTTC.

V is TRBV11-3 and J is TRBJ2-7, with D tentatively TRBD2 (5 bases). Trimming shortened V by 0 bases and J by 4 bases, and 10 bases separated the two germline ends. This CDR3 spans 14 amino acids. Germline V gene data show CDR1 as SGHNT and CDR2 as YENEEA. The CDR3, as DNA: TGTGCCAGCAGCTTAGATCCGGGAAATTACGAGCAGTACTTC. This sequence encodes CASSLDPGNYEQYF. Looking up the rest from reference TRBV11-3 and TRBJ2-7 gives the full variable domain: EAGVVQSPRYKIIEKKQPVAFWCNPISGHNTLYWYLQNLGQGPELLIRYENEEAVDDSQLPKDRFSAERLKGVDSTLKIQPAELGDSAVYLCASSLDPGNYEQYFGPGTRLTVT.

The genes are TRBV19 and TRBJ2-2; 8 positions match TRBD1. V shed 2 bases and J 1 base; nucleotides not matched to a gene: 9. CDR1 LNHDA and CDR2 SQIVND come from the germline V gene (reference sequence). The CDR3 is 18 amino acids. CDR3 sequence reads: CASSIRGPGQVNTGELFF. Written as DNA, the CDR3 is TGTGCCAGTAGTATAAGAGGGCCGGGACAGGTGAACACCGGGGAGCTGTTTTTT.

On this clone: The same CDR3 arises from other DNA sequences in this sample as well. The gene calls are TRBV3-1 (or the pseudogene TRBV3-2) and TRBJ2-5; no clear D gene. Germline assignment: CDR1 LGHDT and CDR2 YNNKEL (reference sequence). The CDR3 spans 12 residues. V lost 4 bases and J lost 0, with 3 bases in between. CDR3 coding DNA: TGTGCCAGCAGCCCGGACCAAGAGACCCAGTACTTC. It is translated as CASSPDQETQYF.

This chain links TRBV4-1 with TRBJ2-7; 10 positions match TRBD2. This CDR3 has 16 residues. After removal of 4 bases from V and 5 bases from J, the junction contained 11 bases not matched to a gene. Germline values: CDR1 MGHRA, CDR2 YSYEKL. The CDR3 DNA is TGCGCCAGCAGCCCCCGGGAGGTAGCGGGAGGACACGAGCAGTACTTC. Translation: CASSPREVAGGHEQYF.

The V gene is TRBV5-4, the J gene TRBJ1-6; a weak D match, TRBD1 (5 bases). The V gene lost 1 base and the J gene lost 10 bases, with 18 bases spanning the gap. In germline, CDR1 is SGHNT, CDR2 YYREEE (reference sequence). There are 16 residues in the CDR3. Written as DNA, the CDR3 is TGTGCCAGCAGCTTGTATCTGCGAGGGGAGGGATCACCCCTCCACTTT. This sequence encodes CASSLYLRGEGSPLHF. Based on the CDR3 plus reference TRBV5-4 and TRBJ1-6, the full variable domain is ETGVTQSPTHLIKTRGQQVTLRCSSQSGHNTVSWYQQALGQGPQFIFQYYREEENGRGNFPPRFSGLQFPNYSSELNVNALELDDSALYLCASSLYLRGEGSPLHFGNGTRLTVT.

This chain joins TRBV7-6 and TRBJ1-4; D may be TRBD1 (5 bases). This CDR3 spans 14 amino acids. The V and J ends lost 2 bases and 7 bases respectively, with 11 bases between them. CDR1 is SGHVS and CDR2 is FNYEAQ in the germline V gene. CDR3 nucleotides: TGTGCCAGCAGCTTAACTCAGGGTGGTGAAAAACTGTTTTTT. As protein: CASSLTQGGEKLFF.

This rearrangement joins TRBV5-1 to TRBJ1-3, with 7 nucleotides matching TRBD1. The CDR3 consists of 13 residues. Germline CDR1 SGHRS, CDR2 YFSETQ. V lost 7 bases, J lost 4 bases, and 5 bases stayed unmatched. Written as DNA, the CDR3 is TGCGCCAGCGCACAGGGGTACGGAAACACCATATATTTT. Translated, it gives CASAQGYGNTIYF.

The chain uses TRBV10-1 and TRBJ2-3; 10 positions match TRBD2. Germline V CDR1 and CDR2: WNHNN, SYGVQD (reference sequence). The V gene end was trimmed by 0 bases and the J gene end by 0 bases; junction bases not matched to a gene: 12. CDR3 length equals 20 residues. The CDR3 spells CASSESWLAGDPYSTDTQYF. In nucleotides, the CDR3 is TGCGCCAGCAGTGAGTCGTGGCTAGCGGGGGACCCGTATAGCACAGATACGCAGTATTTT.

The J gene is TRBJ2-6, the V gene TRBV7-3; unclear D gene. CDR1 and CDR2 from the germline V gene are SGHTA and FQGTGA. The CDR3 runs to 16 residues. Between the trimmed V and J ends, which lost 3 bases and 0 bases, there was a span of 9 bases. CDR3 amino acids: CASSLSASSGANVLTF. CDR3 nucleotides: TGTGCCAGCAGCTTGTCCGCGAGCTCTGGGGCCAACGTCCTGACTTTC.

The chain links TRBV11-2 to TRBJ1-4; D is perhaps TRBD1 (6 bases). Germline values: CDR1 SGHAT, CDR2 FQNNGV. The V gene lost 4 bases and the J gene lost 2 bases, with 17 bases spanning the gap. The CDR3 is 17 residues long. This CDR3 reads CASSSRTASLTNEKLFF. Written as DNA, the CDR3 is TGTGCCAGCAGCTCGAGGACAGCGAGCCTTACTAATGAAAAACTGTTTTTT.

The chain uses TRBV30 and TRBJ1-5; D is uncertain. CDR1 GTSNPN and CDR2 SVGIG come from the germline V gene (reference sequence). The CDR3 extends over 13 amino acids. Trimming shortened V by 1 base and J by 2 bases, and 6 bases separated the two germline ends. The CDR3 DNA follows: TGTGCCTGGAGTGAAGAGGGCAATCAGCCCCAGCATTTT. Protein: CAWSEEGNQPQHF.

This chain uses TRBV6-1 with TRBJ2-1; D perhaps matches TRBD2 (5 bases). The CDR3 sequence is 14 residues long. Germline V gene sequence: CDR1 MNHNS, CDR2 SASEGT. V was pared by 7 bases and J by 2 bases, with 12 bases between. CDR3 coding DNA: TGTGCCAGCAAGGCGGGCGACCCCTACAATGAGCAGTTCTTC. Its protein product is CASKAGDPYNEQFF.

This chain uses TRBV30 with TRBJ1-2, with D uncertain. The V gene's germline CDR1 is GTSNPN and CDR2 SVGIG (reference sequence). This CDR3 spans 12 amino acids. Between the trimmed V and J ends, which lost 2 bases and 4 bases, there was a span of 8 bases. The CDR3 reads CAWSPQRYGYTF. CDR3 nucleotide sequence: TGTGCCTGGAGTCCTCAGCGCTATGGCTACACCTTC.

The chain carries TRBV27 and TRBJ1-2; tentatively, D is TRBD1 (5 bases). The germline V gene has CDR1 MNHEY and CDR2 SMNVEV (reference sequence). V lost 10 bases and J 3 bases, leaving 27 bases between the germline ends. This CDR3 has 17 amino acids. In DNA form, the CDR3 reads TGTGCCACCCGGCCCCGGCGGGGACGCGCTCTGTACTATGGCTACACCTTC. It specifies CATRPRRGRALYYGYTF.

The CDR3 is CASSEGGDPSWVDQPQHF. The CDR3, as DNA: TGTGCCAGCAGTGAAGGGGGGGATCCCAGTTGGGTTGATCAGCCCCAGCATTTT. The chain carries TRBV6-1 and TRBJ1-5; tentatively, D is TRBD1 (5 bases). The V and J ends lost 1 base and 5 bases respectively, with 21 bases between them. This CDR3 has 18 residues. The germline CDR1 and CDR2 sequences are MNHNS and SASEGT.